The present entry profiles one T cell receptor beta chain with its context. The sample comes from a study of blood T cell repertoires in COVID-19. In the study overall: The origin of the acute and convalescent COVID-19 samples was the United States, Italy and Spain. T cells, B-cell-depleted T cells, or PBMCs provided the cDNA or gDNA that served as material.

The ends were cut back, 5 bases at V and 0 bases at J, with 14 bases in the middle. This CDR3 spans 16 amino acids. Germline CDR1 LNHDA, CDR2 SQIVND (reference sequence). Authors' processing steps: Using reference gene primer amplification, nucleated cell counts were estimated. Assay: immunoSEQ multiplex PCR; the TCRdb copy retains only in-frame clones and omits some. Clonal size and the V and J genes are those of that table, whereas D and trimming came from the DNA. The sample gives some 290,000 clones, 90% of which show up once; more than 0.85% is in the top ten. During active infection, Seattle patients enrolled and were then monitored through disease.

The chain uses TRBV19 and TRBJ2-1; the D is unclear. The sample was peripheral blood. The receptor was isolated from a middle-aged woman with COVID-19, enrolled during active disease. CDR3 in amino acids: CASSVGLPSSYNEQFF. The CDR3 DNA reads TGTGCCAGTAGTGTCGGGTTGCCAAGCTCCTACAATGAGCAGTTCTTC.